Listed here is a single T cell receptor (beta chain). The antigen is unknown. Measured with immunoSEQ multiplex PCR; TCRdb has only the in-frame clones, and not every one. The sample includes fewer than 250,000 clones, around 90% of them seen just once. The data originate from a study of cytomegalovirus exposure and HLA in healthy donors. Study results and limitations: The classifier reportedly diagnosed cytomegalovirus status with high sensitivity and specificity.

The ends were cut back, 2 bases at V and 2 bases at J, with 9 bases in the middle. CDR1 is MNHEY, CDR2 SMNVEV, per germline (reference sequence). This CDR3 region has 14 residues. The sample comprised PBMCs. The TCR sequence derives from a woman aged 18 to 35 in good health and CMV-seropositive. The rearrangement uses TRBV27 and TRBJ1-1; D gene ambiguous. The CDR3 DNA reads TGTGCCAGCAGTTTAGCCCTGAGAAACACTGAAGCTTTCTTT. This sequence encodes CASSLALRNTEAFF.